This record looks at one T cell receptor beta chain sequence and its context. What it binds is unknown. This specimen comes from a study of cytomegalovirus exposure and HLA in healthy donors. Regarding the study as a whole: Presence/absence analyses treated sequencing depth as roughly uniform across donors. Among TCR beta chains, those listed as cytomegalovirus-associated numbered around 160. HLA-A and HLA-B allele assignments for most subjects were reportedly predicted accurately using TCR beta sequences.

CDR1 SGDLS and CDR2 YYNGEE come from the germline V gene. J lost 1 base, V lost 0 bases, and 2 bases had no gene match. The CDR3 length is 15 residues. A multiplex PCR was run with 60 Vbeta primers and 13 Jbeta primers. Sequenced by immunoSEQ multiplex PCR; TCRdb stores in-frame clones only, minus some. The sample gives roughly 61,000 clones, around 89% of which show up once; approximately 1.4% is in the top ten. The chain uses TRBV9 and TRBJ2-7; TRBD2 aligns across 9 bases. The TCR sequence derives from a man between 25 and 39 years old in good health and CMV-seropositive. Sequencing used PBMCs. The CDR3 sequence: CASSVGSGRSYEQYF. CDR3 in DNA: TGTGCCAGCAGCGTAGGGAGCGGGAGGTCCTACGAGCAGTACTTC.